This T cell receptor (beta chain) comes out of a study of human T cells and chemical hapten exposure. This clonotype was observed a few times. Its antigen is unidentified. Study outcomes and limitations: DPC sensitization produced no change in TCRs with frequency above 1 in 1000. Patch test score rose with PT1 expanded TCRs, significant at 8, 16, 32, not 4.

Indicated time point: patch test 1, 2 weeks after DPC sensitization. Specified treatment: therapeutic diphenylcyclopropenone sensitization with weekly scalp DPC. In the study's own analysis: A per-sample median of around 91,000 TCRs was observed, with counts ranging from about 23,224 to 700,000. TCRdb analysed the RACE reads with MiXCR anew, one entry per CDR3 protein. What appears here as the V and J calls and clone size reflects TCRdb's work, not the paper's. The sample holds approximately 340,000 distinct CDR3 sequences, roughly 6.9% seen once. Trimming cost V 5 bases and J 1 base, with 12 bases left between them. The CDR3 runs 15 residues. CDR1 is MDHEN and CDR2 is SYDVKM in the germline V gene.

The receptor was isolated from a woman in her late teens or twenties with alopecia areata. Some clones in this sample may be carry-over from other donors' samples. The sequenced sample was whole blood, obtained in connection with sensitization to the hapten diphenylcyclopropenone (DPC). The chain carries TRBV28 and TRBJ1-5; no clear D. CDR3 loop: CASSPSSESNQPQHF. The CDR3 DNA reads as TGTGCCAGCAGTCCCTCCTCCGAGAGCAATCAGCCCCAGCATTTT.